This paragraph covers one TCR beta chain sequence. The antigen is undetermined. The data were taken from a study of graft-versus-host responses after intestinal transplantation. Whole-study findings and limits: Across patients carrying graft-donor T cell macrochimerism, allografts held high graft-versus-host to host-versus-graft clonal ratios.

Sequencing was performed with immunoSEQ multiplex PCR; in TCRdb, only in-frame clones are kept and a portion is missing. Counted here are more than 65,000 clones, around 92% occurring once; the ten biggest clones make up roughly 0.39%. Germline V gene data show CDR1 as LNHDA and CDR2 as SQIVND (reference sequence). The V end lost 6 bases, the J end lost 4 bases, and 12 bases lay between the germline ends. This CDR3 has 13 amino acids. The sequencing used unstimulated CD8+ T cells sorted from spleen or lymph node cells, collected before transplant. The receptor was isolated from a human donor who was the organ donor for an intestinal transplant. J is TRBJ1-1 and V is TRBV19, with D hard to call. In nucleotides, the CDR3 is TGTGCCAGTAGGCCAGGAGGCATCACTGAAGCTTTCTTT. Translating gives CASRPGGITEAFF.